This T cell receptor (beta chain) was profiled in a study of shared T cell receptors in the human thymus. Sequenced by immunoSEQ multiplex PCR; TCRdb stores in-frame clones only, minus some. The table records under 700,000 clones, approximately 78% of them present only once. The CDR3 length is 15 residues. CDR1 is MNHEY and CDR2 is SVGAGI in the germline V gene. The junction had 10 bases not matched to a gene; V was cut back by 6 bases and J by 3 bases. The data also belong to a second study, concerning human thymus T cells.

This TCR came from a boy in the first two years of life with a congenital heart defect. Sequencing was performed on thymocytes. The gene calls are TRBV6-5 and TRBJ2-7, with 8 positions matching TRBD2. This CDR3 is CASRTIFSGNYEQYF. CDR3 sequence (DNA): TGTGCCAGCAGAACAATTTTTAGCGGGAACTACGAGCAGTACTTC.